This T cell receptor beta chain was sequenced in a study of T cells expressing NK-cell markers. In the study overall: Repertoires of TCR beta were obtained from T cells sorted as CD3+CD56+NKG2C+, CD3+CD56+NKG2C- and CD3+CD56-NKG2C+.

Scientists made TCR beta cDNA using 5'RACE template switching with UMIs. TCRdb reanalyzed the 5' RACE reads, giving one entry per CDR3 protein sequence and no DNA. The listing records about 460,000 distinct CDR3 sequences. There are 14 residues in the CDR3. The J gene is TRBJ2-7, the V gene TRBV12-3 or TRBV12-4; the TRBD1 assignment by TCRdb is unverifiable without DNA. This TCR derives from a woman aged 45-60 years in good health. Material for sequencing was blood T cells: a sorted CD56 or NKG2C T cell subset, CD4+ or CD8+ T cells, or bulk PBMC T cells (not recorded which). CDR3 amino acids: CASSFWGRGSEQYF.